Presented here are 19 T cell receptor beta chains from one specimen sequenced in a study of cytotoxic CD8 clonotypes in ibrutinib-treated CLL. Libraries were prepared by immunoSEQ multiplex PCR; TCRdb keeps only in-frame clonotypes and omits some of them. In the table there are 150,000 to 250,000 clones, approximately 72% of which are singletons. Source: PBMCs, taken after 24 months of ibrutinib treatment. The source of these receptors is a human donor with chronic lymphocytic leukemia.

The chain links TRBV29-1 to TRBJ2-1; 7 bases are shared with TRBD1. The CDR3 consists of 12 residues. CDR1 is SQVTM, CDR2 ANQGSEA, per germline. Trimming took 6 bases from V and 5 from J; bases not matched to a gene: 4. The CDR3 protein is CSVRTGHNEQFF. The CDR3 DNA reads TGCAGCGTCCGGACAGGACACAATGAGCAGTTCTTC.

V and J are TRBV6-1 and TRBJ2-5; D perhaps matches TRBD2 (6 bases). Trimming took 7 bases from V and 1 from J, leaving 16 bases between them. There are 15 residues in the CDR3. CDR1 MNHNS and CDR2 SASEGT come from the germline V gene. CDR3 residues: CASTRPPSAQETQYF. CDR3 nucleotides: TGTGCCAGCACCCGACCCCCTAGCGCCCAAGAGACCCAGTACTTC.

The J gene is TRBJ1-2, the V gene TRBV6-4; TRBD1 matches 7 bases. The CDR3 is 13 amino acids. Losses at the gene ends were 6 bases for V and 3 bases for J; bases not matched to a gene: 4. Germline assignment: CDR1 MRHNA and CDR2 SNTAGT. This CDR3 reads CASSTGTDYGYTF. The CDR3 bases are TGTGCCAGCAGCACCGGGACAGACTATGGCTACACCTTC.

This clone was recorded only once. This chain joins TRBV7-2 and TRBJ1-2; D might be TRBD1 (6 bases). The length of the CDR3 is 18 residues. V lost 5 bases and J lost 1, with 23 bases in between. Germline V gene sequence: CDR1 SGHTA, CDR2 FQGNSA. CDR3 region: CASSPLLRIHRVNYGYTF. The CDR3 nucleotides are TGTGCCAGCAGCCCTCTTCTTAGAATCCACAGGGTTAACTATGGCTACACCTTC.

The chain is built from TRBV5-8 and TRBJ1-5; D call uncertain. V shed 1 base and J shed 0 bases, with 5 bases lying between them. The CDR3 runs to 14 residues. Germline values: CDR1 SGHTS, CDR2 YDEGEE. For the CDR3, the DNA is TGTGCCAGCAGCTTGTGGGTTAGCAATCAGCCCCAGCATTTT. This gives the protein CASSLWVSNQPQHF.

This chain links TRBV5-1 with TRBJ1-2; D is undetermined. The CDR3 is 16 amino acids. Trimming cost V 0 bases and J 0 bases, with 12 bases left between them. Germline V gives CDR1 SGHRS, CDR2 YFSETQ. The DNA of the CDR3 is TGCGCCAGCAGCTTGGCCTGGGAAGACACTAACTATGGCTACACCTTC. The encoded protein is CASSLAWEDTNYGYTF.

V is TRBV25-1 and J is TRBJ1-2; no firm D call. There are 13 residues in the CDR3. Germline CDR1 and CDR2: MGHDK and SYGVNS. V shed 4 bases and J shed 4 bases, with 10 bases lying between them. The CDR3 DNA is TGTGCCAGCAGTGTAGCTGGTATCTATGGCTACACCTTC. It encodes CASSVAGIYGYTF.

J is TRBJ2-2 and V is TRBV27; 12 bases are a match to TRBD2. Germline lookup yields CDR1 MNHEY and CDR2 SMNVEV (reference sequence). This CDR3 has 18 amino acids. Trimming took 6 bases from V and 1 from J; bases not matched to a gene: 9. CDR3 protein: CASSRLAGVYVNTGELFF. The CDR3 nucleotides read TGTGCCAGCAGCCGACTAGCGGGAGTATATGTGAACACCGGGGAGCTGTTTTTT.

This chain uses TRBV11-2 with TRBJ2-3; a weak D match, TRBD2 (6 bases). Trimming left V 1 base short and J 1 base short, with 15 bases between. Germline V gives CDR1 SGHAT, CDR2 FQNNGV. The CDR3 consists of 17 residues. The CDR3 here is CASSLAGVGGGTDTQYF. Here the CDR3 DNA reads TGTGCCAGCAGCTTAGCAGGCGTCGGGGGAGGCACAGATACGCAGTATTTT.

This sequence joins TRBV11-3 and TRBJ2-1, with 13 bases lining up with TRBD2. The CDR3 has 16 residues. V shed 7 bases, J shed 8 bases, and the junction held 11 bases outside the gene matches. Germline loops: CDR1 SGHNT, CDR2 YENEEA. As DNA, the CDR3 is TGTGCCAGCACCGTAGGACTAGCGGGAGCTGGCGATGAGCAGTTCTTC. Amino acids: CASTVGLAGAGDEQFF.

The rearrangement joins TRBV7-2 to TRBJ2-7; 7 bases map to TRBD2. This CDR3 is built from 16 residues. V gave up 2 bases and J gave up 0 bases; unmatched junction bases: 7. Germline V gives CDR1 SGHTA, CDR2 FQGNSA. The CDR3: CASSLRQREFSYEQYF. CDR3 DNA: TGTGCCAGCAGCTTACGACAGCGGGAATTCTCCTACGAGCAGTACTTC.

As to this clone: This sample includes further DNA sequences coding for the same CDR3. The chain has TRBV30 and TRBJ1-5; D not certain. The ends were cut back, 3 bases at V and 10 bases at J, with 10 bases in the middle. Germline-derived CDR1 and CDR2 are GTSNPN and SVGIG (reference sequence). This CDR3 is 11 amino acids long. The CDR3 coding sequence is TGTGCCTGGAGCAAGGGTCAACCCCAGCATTTT. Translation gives CAWSKGQPQHF.

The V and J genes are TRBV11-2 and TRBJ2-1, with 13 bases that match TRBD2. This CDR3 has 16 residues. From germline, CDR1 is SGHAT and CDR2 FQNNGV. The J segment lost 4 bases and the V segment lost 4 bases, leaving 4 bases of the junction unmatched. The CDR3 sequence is CASSSQGLAGYNEQFF. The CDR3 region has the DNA TGTGCCAGCAGCTCCCAGGGACTAGCGGGATACAATGAGCAGTTCTTC.

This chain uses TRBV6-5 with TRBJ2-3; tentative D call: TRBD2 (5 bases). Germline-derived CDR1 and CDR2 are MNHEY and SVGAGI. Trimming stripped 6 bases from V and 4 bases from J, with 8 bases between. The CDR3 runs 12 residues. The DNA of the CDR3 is TGTGCCAGCAGCCCGCGGGCAGATACGCAGTATTTT. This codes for CASSPRADTQYF.

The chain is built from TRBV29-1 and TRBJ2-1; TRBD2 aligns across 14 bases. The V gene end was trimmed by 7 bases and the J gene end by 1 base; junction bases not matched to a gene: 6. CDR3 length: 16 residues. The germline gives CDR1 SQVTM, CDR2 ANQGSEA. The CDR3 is CSAGTSGSGSYNEQFF. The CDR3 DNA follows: TGCAGCGCTGGGACTAGCGGGAGTGGGTCCTACAATGAGCAGTTCTTC.

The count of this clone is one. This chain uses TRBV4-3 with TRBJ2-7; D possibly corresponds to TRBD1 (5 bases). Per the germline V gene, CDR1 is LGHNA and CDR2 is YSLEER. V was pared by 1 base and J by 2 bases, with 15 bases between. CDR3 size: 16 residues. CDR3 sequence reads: CASSQGLGRAPYEQYF. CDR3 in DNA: TGCGCCAGCAGCCAAGGTTTAGGCAGGGCACCCTACGAGCAGTACTTC.

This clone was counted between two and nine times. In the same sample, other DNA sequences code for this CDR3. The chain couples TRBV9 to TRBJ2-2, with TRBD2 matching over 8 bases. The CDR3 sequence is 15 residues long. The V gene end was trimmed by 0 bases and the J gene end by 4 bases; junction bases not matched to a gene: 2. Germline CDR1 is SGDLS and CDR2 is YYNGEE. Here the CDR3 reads CASSVGGRSTGELFF. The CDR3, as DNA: TGTGCCAGCAGCGTAGGCGGGAGGAGCACCGGGGAGCTGTTTTTT.

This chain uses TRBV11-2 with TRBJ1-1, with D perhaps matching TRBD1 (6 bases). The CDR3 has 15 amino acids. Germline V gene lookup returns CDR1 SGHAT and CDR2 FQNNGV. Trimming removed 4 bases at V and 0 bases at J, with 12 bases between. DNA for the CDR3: TGTGCCAGCAGCTACCCCGGGACAATGAACACTGAAGCTTTCTTT. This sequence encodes CASSYPGTMNTEAFF.

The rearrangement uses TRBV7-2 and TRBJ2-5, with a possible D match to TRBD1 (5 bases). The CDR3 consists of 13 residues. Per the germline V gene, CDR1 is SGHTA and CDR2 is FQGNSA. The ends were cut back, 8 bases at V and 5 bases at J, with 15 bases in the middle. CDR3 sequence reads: CASGKGSRETQYF. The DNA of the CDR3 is TGTGCCAGCGGAAAGGGGTCGAGGGAGACCCAGTACTTC.